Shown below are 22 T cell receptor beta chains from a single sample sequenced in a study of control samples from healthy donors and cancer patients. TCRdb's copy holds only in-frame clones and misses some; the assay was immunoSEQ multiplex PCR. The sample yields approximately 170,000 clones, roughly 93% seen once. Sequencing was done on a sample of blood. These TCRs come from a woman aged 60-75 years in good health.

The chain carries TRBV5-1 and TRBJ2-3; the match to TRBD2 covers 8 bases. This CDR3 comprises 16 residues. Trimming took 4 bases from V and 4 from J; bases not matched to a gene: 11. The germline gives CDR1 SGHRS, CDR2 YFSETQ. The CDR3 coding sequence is TGCGCCAGCAGCCCCGGCCGGGGGGGGTGGTCAGATACGCAGTATTTT. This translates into CASSPGRGGWSDTQYF.

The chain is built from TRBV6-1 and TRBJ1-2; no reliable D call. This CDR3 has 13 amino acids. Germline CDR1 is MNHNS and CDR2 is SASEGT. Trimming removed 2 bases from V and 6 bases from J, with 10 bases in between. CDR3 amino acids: CASSERLGNGYTF. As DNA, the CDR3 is TGTGCCAGCAGTGAAAGGTTGGGAAATGGCTACACCTTC.

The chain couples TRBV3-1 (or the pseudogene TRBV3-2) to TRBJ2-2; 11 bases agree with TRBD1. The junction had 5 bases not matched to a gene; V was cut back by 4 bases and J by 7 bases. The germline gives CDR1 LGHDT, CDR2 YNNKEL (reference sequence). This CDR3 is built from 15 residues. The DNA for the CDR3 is TGTGCCAGCAGCCGGACAGGGGGCTTCGACGGGGAGCTGTTTTTT. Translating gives CASSRTGGFDGELFF.

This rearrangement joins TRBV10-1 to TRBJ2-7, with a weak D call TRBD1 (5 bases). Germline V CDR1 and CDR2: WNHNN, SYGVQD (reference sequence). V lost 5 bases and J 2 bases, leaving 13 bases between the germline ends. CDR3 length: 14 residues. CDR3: CASSQEQAPYEQYF. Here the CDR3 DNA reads TGCGCCAGCAGTCAGGAACAGGCCCCCTACGAGCAGTACTTC.

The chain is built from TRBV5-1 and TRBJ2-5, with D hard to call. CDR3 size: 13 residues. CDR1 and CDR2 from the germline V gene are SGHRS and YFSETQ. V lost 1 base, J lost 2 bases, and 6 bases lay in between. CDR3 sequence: CASSLRPQETQYF. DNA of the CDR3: TGCGCCAGCAGCTTGCGTCCACAAGAGACCCAGTACTTC.

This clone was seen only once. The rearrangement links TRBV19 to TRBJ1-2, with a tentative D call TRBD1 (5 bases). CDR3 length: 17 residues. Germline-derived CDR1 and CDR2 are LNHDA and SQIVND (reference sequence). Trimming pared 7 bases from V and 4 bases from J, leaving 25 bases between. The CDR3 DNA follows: TGTGCCAGTAAAAGCGGGGCCAGCGGGTCTGTCAGCTATGGCTACACCTTC. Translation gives CASKSGASGSVSYGYTF.

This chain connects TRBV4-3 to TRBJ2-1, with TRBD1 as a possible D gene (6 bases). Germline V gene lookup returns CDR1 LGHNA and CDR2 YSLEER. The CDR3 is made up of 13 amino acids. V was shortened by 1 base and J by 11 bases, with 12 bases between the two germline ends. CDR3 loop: CASSQVTGPKQFF. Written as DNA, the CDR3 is TGCGCCAGCAGCCAAGTGACAGGCCCCAAGCAGTTCTTC.

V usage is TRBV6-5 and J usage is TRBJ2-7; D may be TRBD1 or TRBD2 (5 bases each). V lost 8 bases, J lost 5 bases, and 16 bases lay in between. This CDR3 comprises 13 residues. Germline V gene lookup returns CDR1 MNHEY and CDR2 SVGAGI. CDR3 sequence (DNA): TGTGCCAGCGGAATACTGGGGGAGAACGAGCAGTACTTC. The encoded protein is CASGILGENEQYF.

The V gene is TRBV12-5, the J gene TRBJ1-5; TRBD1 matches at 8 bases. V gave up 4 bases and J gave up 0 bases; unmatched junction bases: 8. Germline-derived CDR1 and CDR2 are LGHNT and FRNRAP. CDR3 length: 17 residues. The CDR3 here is CASGSTGQGGSNQPQHF. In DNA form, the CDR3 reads TGTGCTAGTGGTTCAACTGGACAGGGTGGTAGCAATCAGCCCCAGCATTTT.

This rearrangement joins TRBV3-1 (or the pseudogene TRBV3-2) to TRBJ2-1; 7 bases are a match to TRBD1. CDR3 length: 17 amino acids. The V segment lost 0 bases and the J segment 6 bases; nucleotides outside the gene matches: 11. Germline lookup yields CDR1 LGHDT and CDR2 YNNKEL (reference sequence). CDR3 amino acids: CASSQERGQQIFNEQFF. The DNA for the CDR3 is TGTGCCAGCAGCCAAGAACGGGGACAGCAAATATTCAATGAGCAGTTCTTC.

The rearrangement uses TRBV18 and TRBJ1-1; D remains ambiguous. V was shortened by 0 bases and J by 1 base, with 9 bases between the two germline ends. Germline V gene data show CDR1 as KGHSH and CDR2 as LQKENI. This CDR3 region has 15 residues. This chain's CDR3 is CASSPPGSQNTEAFF. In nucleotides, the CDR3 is TGTGCCAGCTCACCACCAGGGTCCCAGAACACTGAAGCTTTCTTT. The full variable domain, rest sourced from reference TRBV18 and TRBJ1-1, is NAGVMQNPRHLVRRRGQEARLRCSPMKGHSHVYWYRQLPEEGLKFMVYLQKENIIDESGMPKERFSAEFPKEGPSILRIQQVVRGDSAAYFCASSPPGSQNTEAFFGQGTRLTVV.

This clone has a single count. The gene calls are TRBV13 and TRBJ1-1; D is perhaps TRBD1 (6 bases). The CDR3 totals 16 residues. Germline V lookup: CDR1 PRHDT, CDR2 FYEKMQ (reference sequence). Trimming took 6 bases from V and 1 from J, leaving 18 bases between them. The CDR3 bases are TGTGCCAGCAGAATACCAGGGGTAGGCGGGAACACTGAAGCTTTCTTT. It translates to CASRIPGVGGNTEAFF.

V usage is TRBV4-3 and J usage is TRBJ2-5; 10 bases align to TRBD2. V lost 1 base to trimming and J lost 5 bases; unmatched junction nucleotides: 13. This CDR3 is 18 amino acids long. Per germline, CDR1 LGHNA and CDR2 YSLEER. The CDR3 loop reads CASSQGRASGGLGETQYF. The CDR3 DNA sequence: TGCGCCAGCAGCCAAGGAAGGGCTAGCGGGGGATTAGGGGAGACCCAGTACTTC.

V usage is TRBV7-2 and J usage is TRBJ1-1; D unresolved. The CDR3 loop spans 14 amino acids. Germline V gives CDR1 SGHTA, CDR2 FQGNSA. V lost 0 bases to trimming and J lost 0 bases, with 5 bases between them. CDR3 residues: CASSLAGLNTEAFF. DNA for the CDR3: TGTGCCAGCAGCTTAGCAGGGCTGAACACTGAAGCTTTCTTT.

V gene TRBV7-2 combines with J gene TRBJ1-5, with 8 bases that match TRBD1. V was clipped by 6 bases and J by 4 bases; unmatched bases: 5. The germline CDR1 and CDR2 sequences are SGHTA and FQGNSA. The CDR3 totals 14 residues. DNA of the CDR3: TGTGCCAGCAGTAGGACAGGGACGAATCAGCCCCAGCATTTT. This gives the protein CASSRTGTNQPQHF.

CDR3 DNA sequence: TGTGCCAGCAGTTTCGGGACAACGGAAAAACTGTTTTTT. It encodes CASSFGTTEKLFF. V is TRBV28 and J is TRBJ1-4; tentatively, D is TRBD1 (6 bases). This CDR3 region has 13 residues. Trimming cost V 3 bases and J 8 bases, with 10 bases left between them. Germline CDR1 reads MDHEN; CDR2 reads SYDVKM. The whole variable domain, remainder taken from reference TRBV28 and TRBJ1-4, is DVKVTQSSRYLVKRTGEKVFLECVQDMDHENMFWYRQDPGLGLRLIYFSYDVKMKEKGDIPEGYSVSREKKERFSLILESASTNQTSMYLCASSFGTTEKLFFGSGTQLSVL.

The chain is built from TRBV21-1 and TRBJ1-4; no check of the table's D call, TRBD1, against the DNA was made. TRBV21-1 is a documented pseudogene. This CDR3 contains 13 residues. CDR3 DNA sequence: TGTGCCAGCGGGACAGGGACCGATGAAAAACTGTTTTTT. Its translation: CASGTGTDEKLFF.

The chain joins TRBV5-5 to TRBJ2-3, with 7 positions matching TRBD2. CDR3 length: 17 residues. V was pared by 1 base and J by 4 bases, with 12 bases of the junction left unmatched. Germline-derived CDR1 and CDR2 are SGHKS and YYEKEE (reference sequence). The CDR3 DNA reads TGTGCCAGCAGCTTGCCCTTGCTAAGCGGGGTGGCAGATACGCAGTATTTT. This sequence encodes CASSLPLLSGVADTQYF.

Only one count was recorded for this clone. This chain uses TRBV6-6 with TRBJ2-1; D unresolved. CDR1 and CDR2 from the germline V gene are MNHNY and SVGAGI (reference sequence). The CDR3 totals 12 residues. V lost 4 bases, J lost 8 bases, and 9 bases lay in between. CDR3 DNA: TGTGCCAGCAGTTCGGAGTTCCATGAGCAGTTCTTC. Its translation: CASSSEFHEQFF.

The CDR3 spells CASREYSNQPQHF. CDR3 nucleotide sequence: TGTGCCAGCAGAGAATATAGCAATCAGCCCCAGCATTTT. The chain has TRBV2 and TRBJ1-5, with D hard to call. Germline CDR1 is SNHLY and CDR2 is FYNNEI. V lost 6 bases, J lost 0 bases, and 6 bases lay in between. This CDR3 comprises 13 residues. Based on the CDR3 plus reference TRBV2 and TRBJ1-5, the full variable domain is EPEVTQTPSHQVTQMGQEVILRCVPISNHLYFYWYRQILGQKVEFLVSFYNNEISEKSEIFDDQFSVERPDGSNFTLKIRSTKLEDSAMYFCASREYSNQPQHFGDGTRLSIL.

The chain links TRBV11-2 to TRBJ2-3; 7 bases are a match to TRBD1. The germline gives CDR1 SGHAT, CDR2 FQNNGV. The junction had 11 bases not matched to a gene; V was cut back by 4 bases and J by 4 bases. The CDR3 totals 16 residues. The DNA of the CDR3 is TGTGCCAGCAGCTCCCAGACAGGGCCGAGTCCAGATACGCAGTATTTT. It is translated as CASSSQTGPSPDTQYF.

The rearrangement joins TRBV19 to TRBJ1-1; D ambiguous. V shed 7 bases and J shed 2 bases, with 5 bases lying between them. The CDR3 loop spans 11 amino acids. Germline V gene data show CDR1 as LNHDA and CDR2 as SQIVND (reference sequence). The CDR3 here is CASKKNTEAFF. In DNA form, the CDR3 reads TGTGCCAGTAAAAAAAACACTGAAGCTTTCTTT. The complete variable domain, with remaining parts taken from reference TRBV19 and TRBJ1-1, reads DGGITQSPKYLFRKEGQNVTLSCEQNLNHDAMYWYRQDPGQGLRLIYYSQIVNDFQKGDIAEGYSVSREKKESFPLTVTSAQKNPTAFYLCASKKNTEAFFGQGTRLTVV.